This T cell receptor (beta chain) was recorded in a study of neurological immune-mediated disorders. TCRdb called the 5' RACE reads again in MiXCR, with one record for every CDR3 protein. This table holds approximately 23,000 distinct CDR3 sequences, 8% to 13% found once. V was clipped by 0 bases and J by 4 bases, with 9 bases between them. The germline gives CDR1 SGHVS, CDR2 FNYEAQ. The CDR3 spans 14 residues. This clonotype was counted many times. This receptor was taken from a woman aged 55-75 years with HTLV-1-associated myelopathy (HAM/TSP). The sequenced sample was PBMCs. The rearrangement uses TRBV7-6 and TRBJ1-1; D is possibly TRBD1 (5 bases). This chain's CDR3 is CASSLAPGGTEAFF. The CDR3 DNA follows: TGTGCCAGCAGCTTAGCGCCGGGGGGCACTGAAGCTTTCTTT.